A single sample is the source of the 14 T cell receptor beta chains below, sequenced in a study of cytomegalovirus exposure and HLA in healthy donors. It was with 60 Vbeta and 13 Jbeta primers that the PCR ran. Method: immunoSEQ multiplex PCR; TCRdb's copy keeps in-frame clones and lacks some. The repertoire has 200,000 to 250,000 clones, roughly 82% of them found once; the top ten carry 4.5% to 6%. Specimen: PBMCs. All receptors derive from a woman aged 35 to 49 in good health and CMV-seropositive.

This clone was detected only a few times. The rearrangement links TRBV4-1 to TRBJ1-2; D is unclear. V lost 1 base to trimming and J lost 0 bases, with 12 bases between them. Germline V gene sequence: CDR1 MGHRA, CDR2 YSYEKL. The CDR3 runs 16 residues. The CDR3 loop reads CASSQVIPGTNYGYTF. For the CDR3, the DNA is TGCGCCAGCAGCCAAGTGATCCCAGGCACTAACTATGGCTACACCTTC.

This chain uses TRBV15 with TRBJ2-7; 11 positions agree with TRBD2. Germline V CDR1 and CDR2: LNHNV, YYDKDF (reference sequence). There are 18 residues in the CDR3. J gave up 2 bases and V 0 bases, and 9 bases lay outside the gene matches. The CDR3 bases are TGTGCCACCAGCAGAGATATACTAGCGGGAGCCCGCCCCTACGAGCAGTACTTC. Translating gives CATSRDILAGARPYEQYF.

This clone occurred a few times. The chain links TRBV4-3 to TRBJ1-5; D is undetermined. Germline-derived CDR1 and CDR2 are LGHNA and YSLEER. The CDR3 is 13 amino acids. Trimming took 1 base from V and 4 from J, leaving 5 bases between them. CDR3 loop: CASSQAANQPQHF. The CDR3 DNA reads TGCGCCAGCAGCCAAGCCGCGAATCAGCCCCAGCATTTT.

CDR3 nucleotides: TGTGCCAGCAGCTTATATCCAAACTACTGGAACACTGAAGCTTTCTTT. Its protein is CASSLYPNYWNTEAFF. This chain joins TRBV11-3 and TRBJ1-1; D not certain. The V end lost 2 bases, the J end lost 1 base, and 14 bases lay between the germline ends. The CDR3 consists of 16 residues. Germline assignment: CDR1 SGHNT and CDR2 YENEEA.

V gene TRBV19 combines with J gene TRBJ2-7; the match to TRBD1 covers 10 bases. The CDR3 spans 15 residues. CDR1 is LNHDA, CDR2 SQIVND, per germline (reference sequence). The J segment lost 1 base and the V segment lost 4 bases, leaving 4 bases of the junction unmatched. The DNA of the CDR3 is TGTGCCAGTAGTAGACAGGGGGCGTCATCCTACGAGCAGTACTTC. As protein: CASSRQGASSYEQYF.

This chain uses TRBV29-1 with TRBJ2-1, with a weak D call TRBD1 (6 bases). The CDR3 contains 14 residues. Trimming removed 1 base at V and 7 bases at J, with 14 bases between. Per the germline V gene, CDR1 is SQVTM and CDR2 is ANQGSEA. The CDR3 region has the DNA TGCAGCGTTGAAGGTAGGGGGAGAGGGAATGAGCAGTTCTTC. It encodes CSVEGRGRGNEQFF.

This rearrangement joins TRBV29-1 to TRBJ2-3; D possibly corresponds to TRBD2 (6 bases). Trimming cost V 1 base and J 2 bases, with 13 bases left between them. The CDR3 spans 15 residues. Germline CDR1 is SQVTM and CDR2 is ANQGSEA. The CDR3 protein is CSVEGASANTDTQYF. CDR3 sequence (DNA): TGCAGCGTTGAAGGGGCTAGCGCAAACACAGATACGCAGTATTTT.

The chain has TRBV14 and TRBJ1-2, with D uncertain. CDR3 size: 15 residues. The germline CDR1 and CDR2 sequences are SGHDN and FVKESK. V shed 4 bases and J shed 7 bases, with 19 bases lying between them. The CDR3 bases are TGTGCCAGCAGCCCTTTGGACGGGGAACGAGGTGGCTACACCTTC. It translates to CASSPLDGERGGYTF.

The chain employs TRBV7-8 and TRBJ2-3, with 9 bases that match TRBD2. V was pared by 3 bases and J by 2 bases, with 6 bases of the junction left unmatched. This CDR3 has 16 residues. Germline V gene sequence: CDR1 SGHVS, CDR2 FQNEAQ. The CDR3 nucleotides read TGTGCCAGCAGCTTCCGAGGGACTAGCCACACAGATACGCAGTATTTT. Its protein product is CASSFRGTSHTDTQYF.

J is TRBJ1-4 and V is TRBV10-2, with D perhaps matching TRBD1 (6 bases). This CDR3 is 12 amino acids long. V was pared by 10 bases and J by 6 bases, with 12 bases between. Germline values: CDR1 WSHSY, CDR2 SAAADI. CDR3 nucleotide sequence: TGCGCCACCAAACAGGGAGATGAAAAACTGTTTTTT. Its protein product is CATKQGDEKLFF.

The rearrangement uses TRBV14 and TRBJ1-3; unclear D gene. The CDR3 covers 14 residues. Germline V gene lookup returns CDR1 SGHDN and CDR2 FVKESK. Trimming stripped 3 bases from V and 4 bases from J, with 10 bases between. CDR3 region: CASSQRVFGNTIYF. For the CDR3, the DNA is TGTGCCAGCAGCCAGAGGGTCTTCGGAAACACCATATATTTT.

This chain uses TRBV5-1 with TRBJ2-1; 8 bases are a match to TRBD2. The CDR3 spans 15 residues. V shed 2 bases, J shed 2 bases, and the junction held 3 bases outside the gene matches. Per the germline V gene, CDR1 is SGHRS and CDR2 is YFSETQ. This chain's CDR3 is CASSFTSGPYNEQFF. CDR3 DNA: TGCGCCAGCAGCTTTACTAGCGGCCCCTACAATGAGCAGTTCTTC.

The V call is TRBV28, the J call TRBJ1-6; 7 bases fit TRBD1. The germline CDR1 and CDR2 sequences are MDHEN and SYDVKM. This CDR3 has 16 amino acids. With V trimmed by 6 bases and J by 6 bases, 11 bases remained unmatched. In nucleotides, the CDR3 is TGTGCCAGCAGGCGCATCCCAAACAGGGGTAATTCACCCCTCCACTTT. Protein product: CASRRIPNRGNSPLHF.

There are a few counts of this clone. The J gene is TRBJ2-7, the V gene TRBV5-4; D unresolved. The ends were cut back, 0 bases at V and 0 bases at J, with 7 bases in the middle. The CDR3 contains 14 residues. In germline, CDR1 is SGHNT, CDR2 YYREEE (reference sequence). CDR3 in DNA: TGTGCCAGCAGCTTGGGTCTGAGCTCCTACGAGCAGTACTTC. It specifies CASSLGLSSYEQYF.